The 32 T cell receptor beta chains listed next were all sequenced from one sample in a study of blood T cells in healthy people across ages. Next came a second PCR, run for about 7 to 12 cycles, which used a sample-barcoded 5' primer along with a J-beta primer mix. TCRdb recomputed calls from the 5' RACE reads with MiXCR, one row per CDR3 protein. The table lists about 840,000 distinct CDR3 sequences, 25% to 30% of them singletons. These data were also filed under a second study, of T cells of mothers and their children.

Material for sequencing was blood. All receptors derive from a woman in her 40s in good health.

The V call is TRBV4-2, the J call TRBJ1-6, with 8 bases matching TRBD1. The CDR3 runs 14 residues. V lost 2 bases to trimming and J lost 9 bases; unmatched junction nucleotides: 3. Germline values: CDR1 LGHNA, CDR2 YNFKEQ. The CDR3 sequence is CASSQSDRVSPLHF. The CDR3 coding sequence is TGTGCCAGCAGCCAATCGGACAGGGTTTCACCCCTCCACTTT.

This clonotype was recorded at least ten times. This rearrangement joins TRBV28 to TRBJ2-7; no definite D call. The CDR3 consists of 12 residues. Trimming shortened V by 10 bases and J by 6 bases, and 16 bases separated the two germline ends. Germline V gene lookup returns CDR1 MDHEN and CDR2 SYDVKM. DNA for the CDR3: TGTGCCACCACAAACAGCCCCGCCGAGCAGTACTTC. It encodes CATTNSPAEQYF.

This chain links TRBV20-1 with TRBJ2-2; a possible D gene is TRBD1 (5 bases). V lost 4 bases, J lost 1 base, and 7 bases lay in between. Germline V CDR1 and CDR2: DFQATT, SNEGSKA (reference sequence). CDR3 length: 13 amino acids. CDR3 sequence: CSATGQNTGELFF. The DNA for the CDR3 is TGCAGTGCTACCGGACAGAACACCGGGGAGCTGTTTTTT.

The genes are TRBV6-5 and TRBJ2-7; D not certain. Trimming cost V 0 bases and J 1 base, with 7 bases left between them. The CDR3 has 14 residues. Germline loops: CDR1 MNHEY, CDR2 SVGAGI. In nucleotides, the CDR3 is TGTGCCAGCAGTTACTCGTGGAGTTCCTACGAGCAGTACTTC. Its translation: CASSYSWSSYEQYF.

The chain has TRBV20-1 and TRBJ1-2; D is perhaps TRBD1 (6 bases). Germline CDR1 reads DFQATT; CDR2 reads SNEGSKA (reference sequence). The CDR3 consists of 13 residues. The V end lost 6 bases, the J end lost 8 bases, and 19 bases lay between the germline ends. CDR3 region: CSAGGGAFDGYTF. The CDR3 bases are TGCAGTGCCGGTGGGGGGGCGTTTGACGGCTACACCTTC.

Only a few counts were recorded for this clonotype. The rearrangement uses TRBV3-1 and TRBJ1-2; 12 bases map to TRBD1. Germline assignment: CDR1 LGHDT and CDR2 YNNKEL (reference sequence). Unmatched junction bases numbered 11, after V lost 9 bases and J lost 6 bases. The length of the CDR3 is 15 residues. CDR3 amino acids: CASSSRGQGANGYTF. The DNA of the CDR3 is TGTGCCAGTAGTTCAAGGGGACAGGGGGCCAATGGCTACACCTTC.

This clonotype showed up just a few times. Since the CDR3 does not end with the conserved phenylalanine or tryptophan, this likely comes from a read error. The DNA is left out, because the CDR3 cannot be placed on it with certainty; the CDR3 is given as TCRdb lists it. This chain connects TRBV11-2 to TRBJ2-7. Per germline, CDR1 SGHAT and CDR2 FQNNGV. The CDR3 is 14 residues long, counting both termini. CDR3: CASSLATEPLRAVL.

DNA for the CDR3: TGTGCCAGCAGCCTCCGACAGGGTCATGGCTACACCTTC. This gives the protein CASSLRQGHGYTF. This chain links TRBV5-4 with TRBJ1-2, with TRBD1 identical over 7 bases. V lost 4 bases to trimming and J lost 6 bases; unmatched junction nucleotides: 6. The CDR3 has 13 amino acids. In germline, CDR1 is SGHNT, CDR2 YYREEE (reference sequence).

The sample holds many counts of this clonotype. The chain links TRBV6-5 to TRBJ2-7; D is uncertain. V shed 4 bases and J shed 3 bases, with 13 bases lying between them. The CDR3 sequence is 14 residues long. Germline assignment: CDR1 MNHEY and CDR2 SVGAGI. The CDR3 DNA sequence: TGTGCCAGCAGTTCGGACCTTCCCCTCTACGAGCAGTACTTC. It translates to CASSSDLPLYEQYF.

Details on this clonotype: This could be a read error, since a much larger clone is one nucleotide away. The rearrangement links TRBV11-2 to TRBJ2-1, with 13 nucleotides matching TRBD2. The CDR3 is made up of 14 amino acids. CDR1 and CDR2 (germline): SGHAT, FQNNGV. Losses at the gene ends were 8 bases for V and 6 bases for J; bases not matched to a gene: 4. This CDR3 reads CASGGTSGANEQFF. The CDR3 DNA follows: TGTGCCAGCGGAGGGACTAGCGGGGCCAATGAGCAGTTCTTC. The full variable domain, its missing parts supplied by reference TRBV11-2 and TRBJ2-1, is EAGVAQSPRYKIIEKRQSVAFWCNPISGHATLYWYQQILGQGPKLLIQFQNNGVVDDSQLPKDRFSAERLKGVDSTLKIQPAKLEDSAVYLCASGGTSGANEQFFGPGTRLTVL.

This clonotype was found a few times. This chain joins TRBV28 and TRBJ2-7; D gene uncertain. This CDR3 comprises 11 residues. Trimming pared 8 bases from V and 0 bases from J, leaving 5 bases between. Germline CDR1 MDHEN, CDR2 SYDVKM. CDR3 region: CASGFSYEQYF. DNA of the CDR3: TGTGCCAGCGGGTTCTCCTACGAGCAGTACTTC.

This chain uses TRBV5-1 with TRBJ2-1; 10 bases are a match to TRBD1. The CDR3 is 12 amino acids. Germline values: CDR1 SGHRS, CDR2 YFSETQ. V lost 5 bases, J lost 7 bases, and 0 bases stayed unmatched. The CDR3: CASRGQGNEQFF. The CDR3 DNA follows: TGCGCCAGCAGGGGACAGGGGAATGAGCAGTTCTTC. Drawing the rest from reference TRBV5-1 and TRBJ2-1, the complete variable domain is KAGVTQTPRYLIKTRGQQVTLSCSPISGHRSVSWYQQTPGQGLQFLFEYFSETQRNKGNFPGRFSGRQFSNSRSEMNVSTLELGDSALYLCASRGQGNEQFFGPGTRLTVL.

This CDR3 reads CASSQDRRVRGSNEQFF. CDR3 DNA: TGCGCCAGCAGCCAAGATAGGAGGGTTCGGGGGAGCAATGAGCAGTTCTTC. The rearrangement links TRBV4-1 to TRBJ2-1, with D perhaps matching TRBD2 (6 bases). Germline-derived CDR1 and CDR2 are MGHRA and YSYEKL. The CDR3 covers 17 residues. V was shortened by 0 bases and J by 6 bases, with 18 bases between the two germline ends.

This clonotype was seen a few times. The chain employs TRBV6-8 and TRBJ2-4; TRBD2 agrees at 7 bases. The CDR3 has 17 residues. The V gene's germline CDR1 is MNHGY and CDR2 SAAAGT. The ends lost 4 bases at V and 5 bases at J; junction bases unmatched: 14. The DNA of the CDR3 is TGTGCCAGCAGTTCCCAGATGAGCGGGGAAGCTCAAAACATTCAGTACTTC. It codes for CASSSQMSGEAQNIQYF.

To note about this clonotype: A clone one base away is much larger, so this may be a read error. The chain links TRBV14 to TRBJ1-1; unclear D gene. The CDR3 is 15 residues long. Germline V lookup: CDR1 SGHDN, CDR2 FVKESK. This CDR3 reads CAGSQEPLLNTEAFF. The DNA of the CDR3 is TGTGCCGGCAGCCAAGAGCCCCTATTAAACACTGAAGCTTTCTTT.

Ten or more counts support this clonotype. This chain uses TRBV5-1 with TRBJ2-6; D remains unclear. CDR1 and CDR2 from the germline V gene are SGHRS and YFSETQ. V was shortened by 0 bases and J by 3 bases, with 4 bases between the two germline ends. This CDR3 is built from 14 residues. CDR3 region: CASSLAGGANVLTF. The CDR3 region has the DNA TGCGCCAGCAGCTTGGCTGGTGGGGCCAACGTCCTGACTTTC.

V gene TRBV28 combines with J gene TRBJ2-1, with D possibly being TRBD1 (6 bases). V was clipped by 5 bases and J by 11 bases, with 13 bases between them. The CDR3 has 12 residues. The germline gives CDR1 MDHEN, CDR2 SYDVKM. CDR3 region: CASSPDRRQQFF. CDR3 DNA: TGTGCCAGCAGTCCCGACAGGCGTCAGCAGTTCTTC.

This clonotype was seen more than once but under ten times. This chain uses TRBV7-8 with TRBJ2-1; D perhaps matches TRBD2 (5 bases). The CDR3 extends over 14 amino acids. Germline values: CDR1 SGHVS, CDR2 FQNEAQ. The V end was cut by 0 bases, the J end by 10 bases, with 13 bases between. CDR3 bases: TGTGCCAGCAGCTTAGCGGACGGGATTACAGAGCAGTTCTTC. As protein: CASSLADGITEQFF.

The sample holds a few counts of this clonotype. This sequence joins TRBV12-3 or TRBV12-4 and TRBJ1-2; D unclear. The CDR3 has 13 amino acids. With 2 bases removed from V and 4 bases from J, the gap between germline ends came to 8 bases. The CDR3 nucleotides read TGTGCCAGCAGTTTATTTTTAGTCTATGGCTACACCTTC. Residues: CASSLFLVYGYTF.

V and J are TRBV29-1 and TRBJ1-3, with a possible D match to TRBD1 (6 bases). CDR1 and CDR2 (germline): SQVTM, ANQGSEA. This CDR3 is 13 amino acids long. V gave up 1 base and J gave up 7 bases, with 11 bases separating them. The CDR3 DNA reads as TGCAGCGTTGAAGCCGGGACATCGAACACCATATATTTT. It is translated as CSVEAGTSNTIYF. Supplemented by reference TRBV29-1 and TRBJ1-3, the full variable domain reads SAVISQKPSRDICQRGTSLTIQCQVDSQVTMMFWYRQQPGQSLTLIATANQGSEATYESGFVIDKFPISRPNLTFSTLTVSNMSPEDSSIYLCSVEAGTSNTIYFGEGSWLTVV.

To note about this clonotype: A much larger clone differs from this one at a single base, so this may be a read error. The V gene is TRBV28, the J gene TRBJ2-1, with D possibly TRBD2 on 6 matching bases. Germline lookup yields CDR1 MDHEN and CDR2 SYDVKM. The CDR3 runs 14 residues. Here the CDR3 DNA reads TGTGCCTGCAGTTTAGCGGACTTTTACAATGAGCAGTTCTTC. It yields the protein CACSLADFYNEQFF.

CDR3 nucleotides: TGCAGTGCTACCACCCGTCGGGGGTCTAACAATGAGCAGTTCTTC. It is translated as CSATTRRGSNNEQFF. V gene TRBV20-1 combines with J gene TRBJ2-1; weak D call: TRBD2 (6 bases). The CDR3 totals 15 residues. The V end was cut by 4 bases, the J end by 5 bases, with 18 bases between. Germline V gives CDR1 DFQATT, CDR2 SNEGSKA (reference sequence).

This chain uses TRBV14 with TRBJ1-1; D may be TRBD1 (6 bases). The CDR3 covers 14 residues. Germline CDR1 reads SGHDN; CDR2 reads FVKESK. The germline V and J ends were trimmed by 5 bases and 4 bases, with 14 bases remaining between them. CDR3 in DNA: TGTGCCAGCAGCTCCCATCCCAGGGGCACTGAAGCTTTCTTT. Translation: CASSSHPRGTEAFF.

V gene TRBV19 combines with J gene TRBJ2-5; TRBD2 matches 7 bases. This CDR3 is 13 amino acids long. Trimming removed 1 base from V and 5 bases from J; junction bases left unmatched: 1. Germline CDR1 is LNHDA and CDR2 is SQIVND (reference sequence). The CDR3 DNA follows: TGTGCCAGTAGTATAGTGGGGGGGGAGACCCAGTACTTC. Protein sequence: CASSIVGGETQYF.

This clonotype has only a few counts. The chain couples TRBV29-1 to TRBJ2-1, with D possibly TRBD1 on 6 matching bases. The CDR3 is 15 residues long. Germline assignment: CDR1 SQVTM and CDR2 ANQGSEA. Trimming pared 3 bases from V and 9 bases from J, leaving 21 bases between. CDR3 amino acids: CSVDSAQGSCGEQFF. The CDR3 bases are TGCAGCGTTGACTCGGCACAGGGTAGTTGTGGTGAGCAGTTCTTC.

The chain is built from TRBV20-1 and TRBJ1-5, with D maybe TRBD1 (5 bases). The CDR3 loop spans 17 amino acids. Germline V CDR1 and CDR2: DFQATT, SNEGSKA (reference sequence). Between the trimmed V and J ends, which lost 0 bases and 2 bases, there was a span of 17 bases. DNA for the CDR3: TGCAGTGCTAGAGATCATGGTGGAATGGGGCGCAATCAGCCCCAGCATTTT. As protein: CSARDHGGMGRNQPQHF.

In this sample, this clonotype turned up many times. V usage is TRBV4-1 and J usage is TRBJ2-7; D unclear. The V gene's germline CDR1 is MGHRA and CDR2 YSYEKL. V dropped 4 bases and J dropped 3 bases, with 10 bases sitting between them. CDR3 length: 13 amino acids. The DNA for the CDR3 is TGCGCCAGCAGCCTCTCCTCCAACTACGAGCAGTACTTC. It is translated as CASSLSSNYEQYF.

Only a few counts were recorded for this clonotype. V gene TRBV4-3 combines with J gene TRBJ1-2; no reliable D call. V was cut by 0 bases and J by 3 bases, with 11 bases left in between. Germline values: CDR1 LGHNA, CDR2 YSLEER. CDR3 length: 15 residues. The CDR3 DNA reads TGCGCCAGCAGCCAAGATTCAGGCCCCTACTATGGCTACACCTTC. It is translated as CASSQDSGPYYGYTF.

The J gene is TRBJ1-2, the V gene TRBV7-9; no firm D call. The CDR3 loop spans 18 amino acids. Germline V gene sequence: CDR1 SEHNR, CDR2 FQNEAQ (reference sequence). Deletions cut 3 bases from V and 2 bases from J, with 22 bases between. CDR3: CASSFYPPGGQRNYGYTF. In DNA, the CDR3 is TGTGCCAGCAGCTTTTACCCTCCCGGAGGCCAACGGAACTATGGCTACACCTTC.

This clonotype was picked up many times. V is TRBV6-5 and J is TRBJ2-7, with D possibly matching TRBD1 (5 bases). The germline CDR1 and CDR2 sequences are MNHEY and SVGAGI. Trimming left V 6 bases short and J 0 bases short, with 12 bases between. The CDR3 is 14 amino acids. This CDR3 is CASRVLGASYEQYF. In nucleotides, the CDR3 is TGTGCCAGCAGGGTCCTAGGGGCCTCCTACGAGCAGTACTTC.

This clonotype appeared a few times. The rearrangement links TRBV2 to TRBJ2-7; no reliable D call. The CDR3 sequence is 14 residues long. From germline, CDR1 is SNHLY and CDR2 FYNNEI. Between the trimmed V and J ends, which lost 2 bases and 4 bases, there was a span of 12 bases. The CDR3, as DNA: TGTGCCAGCAGTGAATCAAGCTCAGAATACGAGCAGTACTTC. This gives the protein CASSESSSEYEQYF.

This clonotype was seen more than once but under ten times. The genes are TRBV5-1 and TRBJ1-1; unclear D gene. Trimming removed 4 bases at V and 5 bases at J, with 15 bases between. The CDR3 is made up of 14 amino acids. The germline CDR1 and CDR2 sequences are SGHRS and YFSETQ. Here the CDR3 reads CASSESSGKTEAFF. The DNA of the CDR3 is TGCGCCAGCAGCGAGAGTAGTGGGAAGACTGAAGCTTTCTTT. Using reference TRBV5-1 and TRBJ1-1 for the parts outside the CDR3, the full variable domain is KAGVTQTPRYLIKTRGQQVTLSCSPISGHRSVSWYQQTPGQGLQFLFEYFSETQRNKGNFPGRFSGRQFSNSRSEMNVSTLELGDSALYLCASSESSGKTEAFFGQGTRLTVV.